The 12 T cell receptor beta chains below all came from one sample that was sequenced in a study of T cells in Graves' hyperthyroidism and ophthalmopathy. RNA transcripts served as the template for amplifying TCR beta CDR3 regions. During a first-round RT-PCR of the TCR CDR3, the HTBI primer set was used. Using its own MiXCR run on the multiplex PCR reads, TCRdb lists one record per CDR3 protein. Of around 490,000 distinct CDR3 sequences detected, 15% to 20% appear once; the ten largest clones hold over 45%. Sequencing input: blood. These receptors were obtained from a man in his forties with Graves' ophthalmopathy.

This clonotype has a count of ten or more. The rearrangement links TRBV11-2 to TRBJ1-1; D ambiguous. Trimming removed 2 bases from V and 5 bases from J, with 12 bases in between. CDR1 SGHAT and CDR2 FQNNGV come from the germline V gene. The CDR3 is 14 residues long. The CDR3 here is CASSLTPMGTEAFF. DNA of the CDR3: TGTGCCAGCAGCTTAACACCGATGGGTACTGAAGCTTTCTTT.

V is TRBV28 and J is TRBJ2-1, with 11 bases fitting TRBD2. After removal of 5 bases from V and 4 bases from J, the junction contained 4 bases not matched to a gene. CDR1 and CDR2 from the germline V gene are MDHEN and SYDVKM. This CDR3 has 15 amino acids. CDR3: CASSERTSGYNEQFF. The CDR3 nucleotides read TGTGCCAGCAGTGAGAGGACTAGCGGGTACAATGAGCAGTTCTTC.

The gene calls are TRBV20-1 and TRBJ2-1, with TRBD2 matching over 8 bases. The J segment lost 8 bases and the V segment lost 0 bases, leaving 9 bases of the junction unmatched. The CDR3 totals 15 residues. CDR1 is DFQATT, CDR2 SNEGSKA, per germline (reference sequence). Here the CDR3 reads CSARDLRGGNHEQFF. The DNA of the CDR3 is TGCAGTGCTAGAGATCTACGGGGGGGAAACCATGAGCAGTTCTTC.

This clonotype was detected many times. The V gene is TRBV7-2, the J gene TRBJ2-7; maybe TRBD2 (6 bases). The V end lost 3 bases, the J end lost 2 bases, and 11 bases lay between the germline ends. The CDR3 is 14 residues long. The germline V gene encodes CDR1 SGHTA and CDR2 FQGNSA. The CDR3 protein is CASSLGGPTYEQYF. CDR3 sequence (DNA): TGTGCCAGCAGCTTGGGGGGACCTACCTACGAGCAGTACTTC.

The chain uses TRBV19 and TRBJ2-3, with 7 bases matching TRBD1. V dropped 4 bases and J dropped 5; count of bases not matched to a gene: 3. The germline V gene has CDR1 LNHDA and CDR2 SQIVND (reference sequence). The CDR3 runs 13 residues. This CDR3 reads CASSKGQRDTQYF. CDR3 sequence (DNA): TGTGCCAGTAGTAAGGGACAGAGAGATACGCAGTATTTT.

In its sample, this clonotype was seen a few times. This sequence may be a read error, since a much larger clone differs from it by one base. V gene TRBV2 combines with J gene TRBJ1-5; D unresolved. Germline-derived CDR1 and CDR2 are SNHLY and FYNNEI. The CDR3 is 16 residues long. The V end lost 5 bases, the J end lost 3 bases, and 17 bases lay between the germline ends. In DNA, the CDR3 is TGTGCCAGCAGTCGTTTGGCGACAAGGGACAATCAGCCCCAGCATTTT. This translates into CASSRLATRDNQPQHF.

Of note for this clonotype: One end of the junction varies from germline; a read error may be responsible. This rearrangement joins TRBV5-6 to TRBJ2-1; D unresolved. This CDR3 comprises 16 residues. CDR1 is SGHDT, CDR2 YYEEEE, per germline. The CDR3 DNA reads TGTGCCAGCAGCTTGGCCAACGGGTACCCCCTCAATGAGCAGCTCTTC. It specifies CASSLANGYPLNEQLF.

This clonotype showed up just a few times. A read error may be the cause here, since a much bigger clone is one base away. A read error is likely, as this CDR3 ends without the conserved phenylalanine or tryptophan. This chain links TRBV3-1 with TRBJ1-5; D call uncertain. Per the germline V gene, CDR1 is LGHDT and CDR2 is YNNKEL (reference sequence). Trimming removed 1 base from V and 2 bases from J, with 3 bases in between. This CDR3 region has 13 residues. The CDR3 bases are TGTGCCAGCAGCCAAGGGGGCAATCAGCCCCAGCATTCT. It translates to CASSQGGNQPQHS.

CDR3 bases: TGTGCCAGCAGACCGACCCGGGCCCTAAACAATGAGCAGTTCTTC. Its protein product is CASRPTRALNNEQFF. V and J are TRBV7-9 and TRBJ2-1; unclear D gene. The CDR3 length is 15 residues. V shed 6 bases and J shed 5 bases, with 17 bases lying between them. The germline V gene encodes CDR1 SEHNR and CDR2 FQNEAQ (reference sequence).

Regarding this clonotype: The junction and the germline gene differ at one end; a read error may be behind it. CDR3 protein: CASSLALDRGLTEAFF. The DNA for the CDR3 is TGTGCCAGCAGCCTAGCCTTGGACAGGGGGCTCACTGAAGCTTTCTTT. The chain employs TRBV5-1 and TRBJ1-1, with TRBD1 identical over 11 bases. The germline gives CDR1 SGHRS, CDR2 YFSETQ. The CDR3 has 16 residues.

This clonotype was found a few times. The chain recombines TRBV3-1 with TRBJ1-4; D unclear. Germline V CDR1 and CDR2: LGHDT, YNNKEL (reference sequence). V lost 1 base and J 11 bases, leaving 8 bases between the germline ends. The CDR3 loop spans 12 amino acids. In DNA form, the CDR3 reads TGTGCCAGCAGCCAAGCGGGGATCAAACTGTTTTTT. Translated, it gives CASSQAGIKLFF.

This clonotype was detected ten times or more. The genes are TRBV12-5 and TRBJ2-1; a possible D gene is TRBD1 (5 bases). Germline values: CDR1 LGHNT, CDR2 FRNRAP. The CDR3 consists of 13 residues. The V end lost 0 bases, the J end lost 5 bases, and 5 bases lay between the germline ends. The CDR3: CASGLVGDNEQFF. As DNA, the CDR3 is TGTGCTAGTGGTTTGGTAGGGGACAATGAGCAGTTCTTC. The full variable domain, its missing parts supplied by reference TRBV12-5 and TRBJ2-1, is DARVTQTPRHKVTEMGQEVTMRCQPILGHNTVFWYRQTMMQGLELLAYFRNRAPLDDSGMPKDRFSAEMPDATLATLKIQPSEPRDSAVYFCASGLVGDNEQFFGPGTRLTVL.